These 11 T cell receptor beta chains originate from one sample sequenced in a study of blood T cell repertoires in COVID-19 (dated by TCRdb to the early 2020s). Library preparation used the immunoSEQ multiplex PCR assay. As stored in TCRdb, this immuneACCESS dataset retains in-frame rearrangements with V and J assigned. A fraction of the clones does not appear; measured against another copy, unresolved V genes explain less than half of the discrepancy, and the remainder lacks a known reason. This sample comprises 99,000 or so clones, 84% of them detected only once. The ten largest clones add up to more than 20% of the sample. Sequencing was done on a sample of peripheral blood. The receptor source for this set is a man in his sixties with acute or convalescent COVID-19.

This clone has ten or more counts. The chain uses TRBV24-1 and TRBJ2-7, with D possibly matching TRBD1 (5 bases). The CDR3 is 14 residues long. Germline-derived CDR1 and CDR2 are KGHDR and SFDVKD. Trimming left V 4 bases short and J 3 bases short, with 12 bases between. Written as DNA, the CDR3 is TGTGCCACCAGTGAATCAGGTCAGGGCTACGAGCAGTACTTC. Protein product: CATSESGQGYEQYF.

CDR3 region: CASSLVSGVIGEAFF. CDR3 nucleotides: TGTGCCAGCAGCTTAGTAAGTGGTGTGATCGGTGAAGCTTTCTTT. The J gene is TRBJ1-1, the V gene TRBV7-9; the D is unclear. The germline gives CDR1 SEHNR, CDR2 FQNEAQ (reference sequence). V was clipped by 1 base and J by 7 bases, with 16 bases between them. The CDR3 contains 15 residues.

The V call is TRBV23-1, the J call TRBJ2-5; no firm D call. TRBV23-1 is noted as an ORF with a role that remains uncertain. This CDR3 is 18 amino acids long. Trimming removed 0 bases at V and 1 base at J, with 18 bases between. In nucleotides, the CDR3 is TGCGCCAGCAGTCAATCCGTCCAGAATTCTCTTTGCCAAGAGACCCAGTACTTC. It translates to CASSQSVQNSLCQETQYF.

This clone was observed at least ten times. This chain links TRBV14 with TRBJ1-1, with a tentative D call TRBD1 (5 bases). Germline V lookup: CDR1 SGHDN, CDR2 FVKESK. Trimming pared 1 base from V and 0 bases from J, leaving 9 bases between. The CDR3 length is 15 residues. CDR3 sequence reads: CASSQVYRLNTEAFF. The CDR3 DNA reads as TGTGCCAGCAGCCAAGTATACAGGTTGAACACTGAAGCTTTCTTT. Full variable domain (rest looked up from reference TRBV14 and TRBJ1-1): EAGVTQFPSHSVIEKGQTVTLRCDPISGHDNLYWYRRVMGKEIKFLLHFVKESKQDESGMPNNRFLAERTGGTYSTLKVQPAELEDSGVYFCASSQVYRLNTEAFFGQGTRLTVV.

CDR3 coding DNA: TGTGCCAGCAGCTTGGATAGGGGTAGCAATCAGCCCCAGCATTTT. Translation: CASSLDRGSNQPQHF. The rearrangement uses TRBV5-5 and TRBJ1-5, with D maybe TRBD1 (5 bases). The CDR3 totals 15 residues. Trimming took off 0 bases at V and 0 bases at J, with 7 bases between the two ends. CDR1 and CDR2 from the germline V gene are SGHKS and YYEKEE (reference sequence).

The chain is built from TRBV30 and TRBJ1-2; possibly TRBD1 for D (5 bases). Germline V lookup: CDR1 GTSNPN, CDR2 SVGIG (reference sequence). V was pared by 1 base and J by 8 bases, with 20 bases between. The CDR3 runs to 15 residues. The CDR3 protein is CAWSARSPRDGGYTF. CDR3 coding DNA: TGTGCCTGGAGTGCTCGATCGCCCAGGGATGGGGGCTACACCTTC.

Here the CDR3 DNA reads TGTGCCAGCAGCTTCTCCGGGAGCAGCTATGGCTACACCTTC. Amino acids: CASSFSGSSYGYTF. V gene TRBV11-2 combines with J gene TRBJ1-2, with D unclear. This CDR3 region has 14 residues. Trimming cost V 3 bases and J 4 bases, with 12 bases left between them. Germline-derived CDR1 and CDR2 are SGHAT and FQNNGV.

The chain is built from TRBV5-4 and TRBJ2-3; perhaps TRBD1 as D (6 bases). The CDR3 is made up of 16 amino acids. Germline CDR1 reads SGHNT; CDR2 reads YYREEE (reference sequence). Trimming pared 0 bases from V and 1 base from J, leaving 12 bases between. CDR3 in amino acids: CASSLVGGGRTDTQYF. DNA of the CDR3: TGTGCCAGCAGCTTGGTGGGTGGGGGCCGCACAGATACGCAGTATTTT.

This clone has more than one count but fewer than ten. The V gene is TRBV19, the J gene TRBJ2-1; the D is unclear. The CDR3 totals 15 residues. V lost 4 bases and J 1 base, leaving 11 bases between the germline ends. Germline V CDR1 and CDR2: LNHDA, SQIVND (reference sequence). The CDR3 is CASSKLYGSYNEQFF. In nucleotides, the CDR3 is TGTGCCAGTAGTAAACTGTACGGGTCCTACAATGAGCAGTTCTTC.

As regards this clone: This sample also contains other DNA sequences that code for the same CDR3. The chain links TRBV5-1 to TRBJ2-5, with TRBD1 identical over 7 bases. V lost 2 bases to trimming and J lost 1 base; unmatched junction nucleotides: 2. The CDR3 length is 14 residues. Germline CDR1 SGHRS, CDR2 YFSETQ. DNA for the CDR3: TGCGCCAGCAGCTTACAGGGGATCCAAGAGACCCAGTACTTC. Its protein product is CASSLQGIQETQYF. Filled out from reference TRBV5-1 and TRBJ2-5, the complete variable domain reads KAGVTQTPRYLIKTRGQQVTLSCSPISGHRSVSWYQQTPGQGLQFLFEYFSETQRNKGNFPGRFSGRQFSNSRSEMNVSTLELGDSALYLCASSLQGIQETQYFGPGTRLLVL.

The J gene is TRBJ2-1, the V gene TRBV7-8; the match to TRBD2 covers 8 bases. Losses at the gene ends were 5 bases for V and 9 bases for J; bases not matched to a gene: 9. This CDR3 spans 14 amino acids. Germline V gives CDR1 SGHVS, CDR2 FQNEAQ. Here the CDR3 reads CASSQLLAGLEQFF. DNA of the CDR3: TGTGCCAGCAGCCAATTGCTAGCGGGCCTTGAGCAGTTCTTC.